One and the same sample provided the 31 T cell receptor beta chains below, sequenced in a study of blood T cells in healthy people across ages. A J-beta primer mix and a sample-barcoded 5' primer were used in a second PCR of about 7 to 11 cycles. TCRdb reprocessed the 5' RACE reads with MiXCR, giving one entry per CDR3 protein. The table lists fewer than 2,000,000 distinct CDR3 sequences, about 39% of them singletons. Sequencing input: blood. The origin of the receptors is a human donor in good health.

This chain uses TRBV4-2 with TRBJ2-5; 8 bases are shared with TRBD2. Germline CDR1 and CDR2: LGHNA and YNFKEQ. The CDR3 runs to 12 residues. J gave up 11 bases and V 0 bases, and 2 bases lay outside the gene matches. The CDR3 nucleotides are TGTGCCAGCAGCCAAGAGGGCGGGGGGCAGTACTTC. It encodes CASSQEGGGQYF.

The chain links TRBV10-3 to TRBJ1-2; D unclear. Trimming took off 0 bases at V and 8 bases at J, with 16 bases between the two ends. This CDR3 has 15 residues. Germline CDR1 is ENHRY and CDR2 is SYGVKD. CDR3: CAISESFTPGYGYTF. The DNA for the CDR3 is TGTGCCATCAGTGAGTCGTTCACTCCCGGCTACGGCTACACCTTC.

This clonotype has only a few counts. The rearrangement uses TRBV28 and TRBJ2-3; D is perhaps TRBD1 or TRBD2 (5 bases each). Germline values: CDR1 MDHEN, CDR2 SYDVKM. The V gene lost 5 bases and the J gene lost 0 bases, with 18 bases spanning the gap. There are 17 residues in the CDR3. The CDR3 region is CASSRRWDVLSTDTQYF. In DNA, the CDR3 is TGTGCCAGCAGTCGCCGTTGGGACGTTCTAAGCACAGATACGCAGTATTTT. The full variable domain, completed using reference TRBV28 and TRBJ2-3, is DVKVTQSSRYLVKRTGEKVFLECVQDMDHENMFWYRQDPGLGLRLIYFSYDVKMKEKGDIPEGYSVSREKKERFSLILESASTNQTSMYLCASSRRWDVLSTDTQYFGPGTRLTVL.

The V and J genes are TRBV15 and TRBJ2-5; 11 nucleotides agree with TRBD2. V lost 0 bases, J lost 2 bases, and 2 bases stayed unmatched. Germline CDR1 and CDR2: LNHNV and YYDKDF (reference sequence). The CDR3 contains 16 residues. CDR3 loop: CATSRELAGAQETQYF. In DNA, the CDR3 is TGTGCCACCAGCAGAGAACTAGCGGGGGCACAAGAGACCCAGTACTTC.

The chain employs TRBV10-3 and TRBJ2-3; 7 bases align to TRBD2. This CDR3 has 16 amino acids. Germline CDR1 is ENHRY and CDR2 is SYGVKD. Germline trimming cut 4 bases from V and 4 bases from J; bases unmatched to any gene: 11. CDR3 in DNA: TGTGCCATCAGTGCCCCGGGTGGCGGGGGTTCAGATACGCAGTATTTT. Residues: CAISAPGGGGSDTQYF.

The V and J genes are TRBV29-1 and TRBJ2-3; D gene uncertain. The CDR3 has 17 amino acids. CDR1 is SQVTM, CDR2 ANQGSEA, per germline. Trimming took off 2 bases at V and 2 bases at J, with 20 bases between the two ends. In nucleotides, the CDR3 is TGCAGCGTTGAACCAATGAGGTTTCCACCGCTCACAGATACGCAGTATTTT. Its translation is CSVEPMRFPPLTDTQYF.

The chain has TRBV20-1 and TRBJ2-1, with 12 positions matching TRBD2. V was pared by 1 base and J by 4 bases, with 14 bases of the junction left unmatched. Germline V CDR1 and CDR2: DFQATT, SNEGSKA (reference sequence). The CDR3 loop spans 19 amino acids. The CDR3 reads CSARVREASGGAWYNEQFF. CDR3 DNA sequence: TGCAGTGCTAGAGTGCGTGAGGCTAGCGGGGGGGCGTGGTACAATGAGCAGTTCTTC.

This clonotype was recorded only once. The chain couples TRBV5-6 to TRBJ1-1, with D perhaps TRBD1 (6 bases). V dropped 3 bases and J dropped 3 bases, with 18 bases sitting between them. CDR3 length: 16 residues. Per germline, CDR1 SGHDT and CDR2 YYEEEE. The DNA for the CDR3 is TGTGCCAGCAGCTGGGAGGGGGACCTCATGGACACTGAAGCTTTCTTT. Translation gives CASSWEGDLMDTEAFF.

The chain recombines TRBV4-3 with TRBJ1-2; 9 bases line up with TRBD1. V lost 2 bases, J lost 2 bases, and 18 bases stayed unmatched. This CDR3 has 20 amino acids. CDR1 is LGHNA, CDR2 YSLEER, per germline. CDR3 protein: CASSQLLHTGQGALNYGYTF. The CDR3 DNA is TGCGCCAGCAGCCAACTACTGCATACGGGACAGGGTGCCCTAAACTATGGCTACACCTTC.

This clonotype has a handful of counts. The chain links TRBV6-6 to TRBJ2-1, with no clear D. The V gene's germline CDR1 is MNHNY and CDR2 SVGAGI (reference sequence). The length of the CDR3 is 13 residues. V lost 4 bases and J 4 bases, leaving 8 bases between the germline ends. For the CDR3, the DNA is TGTGCCAGCAGTTCGACCCAGTACAATGAGCAGTTCTTC. Translated: CASSSTQYNEQFF.

The chain uses TRBV28 and TRBJ1-5; 7 bases are a match to TRBD1. The CDR3 runs 21 residues. With V trimmed by 7 bases and J by 2 bases, 26 bases remained unmatched. Germline V CDR1 and CDR2: MDHEN, SYDVKM. Here the CDR3 reads CASTFPGGGTVLLRGNQPQHF. CDR3 nucleotide sequence: TGTGCCAGCACCTTCCCGGGGGGGGGGACAGTTCTTCTGAGGGGCAATCAGCCCCAGCATTTT. The full variable domain, completed using reference TRBV28 and TRBJ1-5, is DVKVTQSSRYLVKRTGEKVFLECVQDMDHENMFWYRQDPGLGLRLIYFSYDVKMKEKGDIPEGYSVSREKKERFSLILESASTNQTSMYLCASTFPGGGTVLLRGNQPQHFGDGTRLSIL.

This clonotype showed up just a few times. The chain employs TRBV12-3 or TRBV12-4 and TRBJ1-2, with D unclear. Trimming took 1 base from V and 8 from J, leaving 11 bases between them. The CDR3 is 13 amino acids. The DNA for the CDR3 is TGTGCCAGCAGTTTAGAACACGGGGTCGGCTACACCTTC. This sequence encodes CASSLEHGVGYTF.

The chain has TRBV14 and TRBJ2-1; no firm D call. The V gene's germline CDR1 is SGHDN and CDR2 FVKESK. Trimming took 1 base from V and 0 from J, leaving 7 bases between them. This CDR3 is built from 15 residues. CDR3 DNA: TGTGCCAGCAGCCAAGTTCAAAACTCCTACAATGAGCAGTTCTTC. Its protein product is CASSQVQNSYNEQFF.

The chain couples TRBV29-1 to TRBJ1-2; 10 bases match TRBD1. With V trimmed by 0 bases and J by 5 bases, 15 bases remained unmatched. Germline CDR1 SQVTM, CDR2 ANQGSEA. The CDR3 runs to 18 residues. This CDR3 reads CSVEDRAGQGMVSYGYTF. The DNA of the CDR3 is TGCAGCGTTGAAGATCGGGCGGGACAGGGGATGGTTAGTTATGGCTACACCTTC.

The chain recombines TRBV12-3 or TRBV12-4 with TRBJ1-2; the match to TRBD1 covers 8 bases. Trimming took 6 bases from V and 8 from J; bases not matched to a gene: 8. This CDR3 contains 13 residues. The DNA of the CDR3 is TGTGCCAGCAGCGTGACAGGGGACGGAGGCTACACCTTC. Protein product: CASSVTGDGGYTF.

A few counts support this clonotype. This chain connects TRBV29-1 to TRBJ2-5, with D maybe TRBD2 (5 bases). V was pared by 2 bases and J by 3 bases, with 7 bases between. Germline V CDR1 and CDR2: SQVTM, ANQGSEA. This CDR3 has 12 amino acids. CDR3 in amino acids: CSVEIGEETQYF. CDR3 DNA: TGCAGCGTTGAAATCGGGGAAGAGACCCAGTACTTC.

The J gene is TRBJ2-1, the V gene TRBV12-3 or TRBV12-4; D possibly corresponds to TRBD1 (5 bases). This CDR3 contains 12 residues. V was cut by 6 bases and J by 9 bases, with 12 bases left in between. CDR3 residues: CASSPDTSEQFF. The CDR3 bases are TGTGCCAGCAGCCCGGACACCAGTGAGCAGTTCTTC.

The sample holds a few counts of this clonotype. The chain employs TRBV2 and TRBJ2-3; D not certain. The V gene's germline CDR1 is SNHLY and CDR2 FYNNEI. Trimming removed 2 bases from V and 2 bases from J, with 8 bases in between. This CDR3 comprises 14 residues. Written as DNA, the CDR3 is TGTGCCAGCAGTGAAAGTAGCATCACAGATACGCAGTATTTT. Amino acids: CASSESSITDTQYF.

This chain uses TRBV7-9 with TRBJ1-2, with D perhaps TRBD1 (5 bases). Per germline, CDR1 SEHNR and CDR2 FQNEAQ (reference sequence). There are 13 residues in the CDR3. Trimming removed 1 base at V and 6 bases at J, with 9 bases between. The CDR3 here is CASSLEMTDGYTF. Here the CDR3 DNA reads TGTGCCAGCAGCTTAGAAATGACAGATGGCTACACCTTC.

This chain joins TRBV7-8 and TRBJ2-7, with D perhaps being TRBD1 or TRBD2 (5 bases each). Germline-derived CDR1 and CDR2 are SGHVS and FQNEAQ. With 4 bases removed from V and 2 bases from J, the gap between germline ends came to 21 bases. This CDR3 spans 17 amino acids. The CDR3 here is CASSSTDGRDVPYEQYF. CDR3 coding DNA: TGTGCCAGCAGCTCCACCGATGGCCGGGACGTACCCTACGAGCAGTACTTC. Together with reference TRBV7-8 and TRBJ2-7, the CDR3 gives the full variable domain: GAGVSQSPRYKVAKRGQDVALRCDPISGHVSLFWYQQALGQGPEFLTYFQNEAQLDKSGLPSDRFFAERPEGSVSTLKIQRTQQEDSAVYLCASSSTDGRDVPYEQYFGPGTRLTVT.

This clonotype appeared a few times. The V and J genes are TRBV6-7 and TRBJ2-5; D possibly corresponds to TRBD1 (5 bases). TRBV6-7 belongs to the ORF category, with a function that is uncertain. This CDR3 contains 14 residues. The germline V and J ends were trimmed by 6 bases and 3 bases, with 14 bases remaining between them. In nucleotides, the CDR3 is TGTGCCAGCAGCTCTCGGACACCCAAAGAGACCCAGTACTTC. This translates into CASSSRTPKETQYF.

This clonotype has a handful of counts. The gene calls are TRBV9 and TRBJ1-2; TRBD1 might be the D (5 bases). This CDR3 is built from 14 residues. Germline CDR1 is SGDLS and CDR2 is YYNGEE. Trimming removed 6 bases at V and 5 bases at J, with 17 bases between. In DNA, the CDR3 is TGTGCCAGCACCGTGGGGGGGTTTAGATATGGCTACACCTTC. Protein sequence: CASTVGGFRYGYTF.

This clonotype was picked up a small number of times. The J gene is TRBJ1-1, the V gene TRBV10-3; D not certain. Deletions cut 7 bases from V and 1 base from J, with 10 bases between. Germline V lookup: CDR1 ENHRY, CDR2 SYGVKD. The CDR3 contains 13 residues. CDR3 sequence (DNA): TGTGCCATCACCCCGGGTCCGAACACTGAAGCTTTCTTT. Its protein product is CAITPGPNTEAFF.

In its sample, this clonotype was seen a few times. The genes are TRBV4-3 and TRBJ2-1; tentative D call: TRBD2 (7 bases). The germline V gene has CDR1 LGHNA and CDR2 YSLEER. The CDR3 totals 15 residues. Deletions cut 3 bases from V and 5 bases from J, with 14 bases between. The CDR3: CASSHRGAGDNEQFF. The CDR3 DNA follows: TGCGCCAGCAGCCACCGGGGGGCAGGGGACAATGAGCAGTTCTTC.

The CDR3 sequence: CASSEWGTGDTGELFF. Here the CDR3 DNA reads TGTGCCAGCAGTGAATGGGGGACAGGGGACACCGGGGAGCTGTTTTTT. The chain carries TRBV25-1 and TRBJ2-2; TRBD1 matches at 10 bases. CDR1 and CDR2 from the germline V gene are MGHDK and SYGVNS. The ends lost 1 base at V and 3 bases at J; junction bases unmatched: 2. This CDR3 is built from 16 residues.

Many counts were recorded for this clonotype. The chain couples TRBV4-3 to TRBJ1-2; possible D gene TRBD1, 6 bases. CDR3 length equals 17 residues. Germline CDR1 reads LGHNA; CDR2 reads YSLEER. V shed 0 bases and J shed 8 bases, with 22 bases lying between them. Here the CDR3 DNA reads TGCGCCAGCAGCCAAGATTCGAGTCAGGGGCAAGGGAGAGGCTACACCTTC. It encodes CASSQDSSQGQGRGYTF.

With regard to this clonotype: Germline and junction disagree at one end, which may indicate a read error. V and J are TRBV27 and TRBJ2-1; TRBD2 might be the D (7 bases). From germline, CDR1 is MNHEY and CDR2 SMNVEV (reference sequence). The CDR3 runs 13 residues. The CDR3 coding sequence is TGTGCCGGCAGTCCTGGGGGGGCCAATGAGCAGTTCTTC. This translates into CAGSPGGANEQFF.

The chain employs TRBV13 and TRBJ2-4, with D hard to call. Germline lookup yields CDR1 PRHDT and CDR2 FYEKMQ (reference sequence). Trimming took off 4 bases at V and 1 base at J, with 17 bases between the two ends. The CDR3 consists of 17 residues. CDR3 in DNA: TGTGCCAGCAGCTCCCCAAGACGGTTTGGGGCCAAAAACATTCAGTACTTC. Amino acid sequence: CASSSPRRFGAKNIQYF.

The sample holds a few counts of this clonotype. The chain is built from TRBV10-3 and TRBJ1-1; D is ambiguous. V lost 0 bases and J 1 base, leaving 6 bases between the germline ends. CDR3 length: 14 amino acids. Per the germline V gene, CDR1 is ENHRY and CDR2 is SYGVKD. The CDR3 DNA sequence: TGTGCCATCAGTGAGTCGCCAGGGAACACTGAAGCTTTCTTT. It encodes CAISESPGNTEAFF.

This rearrangement joins TRBV5-1 to TRBJ1-1; D might be TRBD1 (5 bases). V was pared by 0 bases and J by 4 bases, with 13 bases between. This CDR3 is built from 15 residues. Per the germline V gene, CDR1 is SGHRS and CDR2 is YFSETQ. CDR3 amino acids: CASSLASGGFTEAFF. CDR3 coding DNA: TGCGCCAGCAGCTTGGCATCCGGGGGGTTCACTGAAGCTTTCTTT.

This chain uses TRBV5-1 with TRBJ2-7; TRBD1 matches 10 bases. Germline V CDR1 and CDR2: SGHRS, YFSETQ. With 4 bases clipped from V and 3 bases from J, the junction kept 10 bases outside the gene matches. This CDR3 is 16 amino acids long. The CDR3 nucleotides read TGCGCCAGCAGCCCAGGACAGGGGGGTATTCTCTACGAGCAGTACTTC. Translated: CASSPGQGGILYEQYF. The entire variable domain, with the rest obtained from reference TRBV5-1 and TRBJ2-7, is as follows: KAGVTQTPRYLIKTRGQQVTLSCSPISGHRSVSWYQQTPGQGLQFLFEYFSETQRNKGNFPGRFSGRQFSNSRSEMNVSTLELGDSALYLCASSPGQGGILYEQYFGPGTRLTVT.